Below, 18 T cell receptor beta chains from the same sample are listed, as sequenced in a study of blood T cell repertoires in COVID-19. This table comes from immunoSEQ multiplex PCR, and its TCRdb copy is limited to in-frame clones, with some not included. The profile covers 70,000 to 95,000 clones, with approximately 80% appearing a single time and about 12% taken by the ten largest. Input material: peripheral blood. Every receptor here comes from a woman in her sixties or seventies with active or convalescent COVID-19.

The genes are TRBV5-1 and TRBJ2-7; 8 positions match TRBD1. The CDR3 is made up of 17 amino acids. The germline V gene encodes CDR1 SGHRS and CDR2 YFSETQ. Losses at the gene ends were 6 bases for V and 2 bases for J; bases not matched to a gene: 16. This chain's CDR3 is CASTSLGGQGGPYEQYF. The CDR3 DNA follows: TGCGCCAGCACCTCGTTGGGAGGACAGGGAGGACCCTACGAGCAGTACTTC. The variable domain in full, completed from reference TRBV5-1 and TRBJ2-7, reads KAGVTQTPRYLIKTRGQQVTLSCSPISGHRSVSWYQQTPGQGLQFLFEYFSETQRNKGNFPGRFSGRQFSNSRSEMNVSTLELGDSALYLCASTSLGGQGGPYEQYFGPGTRLTVT.

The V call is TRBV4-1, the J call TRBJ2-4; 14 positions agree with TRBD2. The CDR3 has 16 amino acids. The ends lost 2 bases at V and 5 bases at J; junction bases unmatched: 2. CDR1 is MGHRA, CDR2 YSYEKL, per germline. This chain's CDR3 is CASSQSTSGGENIQYF. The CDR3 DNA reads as TGCGCCAGCAGCCAATCGACTAGCGGGGGGGAAAACATTCAGTACTTC.

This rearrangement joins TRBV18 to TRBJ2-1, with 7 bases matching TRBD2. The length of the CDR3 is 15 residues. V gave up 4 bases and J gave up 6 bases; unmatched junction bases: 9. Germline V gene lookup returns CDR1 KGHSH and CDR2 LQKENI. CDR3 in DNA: TGTGCCAGCTCACTCGGGAGGAGTGGACTCAATGAGCAGTTCTTC. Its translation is CASSLGRSGLNEQFF.

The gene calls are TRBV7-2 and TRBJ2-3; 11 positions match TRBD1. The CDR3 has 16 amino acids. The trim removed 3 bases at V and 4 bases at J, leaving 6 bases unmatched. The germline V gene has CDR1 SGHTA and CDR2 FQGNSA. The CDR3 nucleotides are TGTGCCAGCAGCTTGGGGTGGACAGGGGGCCCAGATACGCAGTATTTT. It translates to CASSLGWTGGPDTQYF.

The CDR3 here is CAIAQGLGNSPLHF. In nucleotides, the CDR3 is TGTGCCATCGCCCAGGGGCTCGGTAATTCACCCCTCCACTTT. The V call is TRBV10-3, the J call TRBJ1-6, with a weak D call TRBD1 (6 bases). The CDR3 consists of 14 residues. Germline V gene data show CDR1 as ENHRY and CDR2 as SYGVKD. Between the trimmed V and J ends, which lost 8 bases and 6 bases, there was a span of 14 bases.

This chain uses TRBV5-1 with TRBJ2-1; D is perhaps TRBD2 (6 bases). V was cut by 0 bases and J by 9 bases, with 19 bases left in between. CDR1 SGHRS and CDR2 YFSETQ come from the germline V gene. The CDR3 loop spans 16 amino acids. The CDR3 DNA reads TGCGCCAGCAGCTTGGGTTTGGCCCTTGGAGGGAGTGAGCAGTTCTTC. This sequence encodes CASSLGLALGGSEQFF. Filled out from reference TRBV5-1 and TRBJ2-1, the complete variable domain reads KAGVTQTPRYLIKTRGQQVTLSCSPISGHRSVSWYQQTPGQGLQFLFEYFSETQRNKGNFPGRFSGRQFSNSRSEMNVSTLELGDSALYLCASSLGLALGGSEQFFGPGTRLTVL.

The CDR3 region is CASSQDSVPGNQPQHF. The CDR3 bases are TGTGCCAGCAGCCAAGATTCGGTACCTGGCAATCAGCCCCAGCATTTT. The rearrangement joins TRBV3-1 (or the pseudogene TRBV3-2) to TRBJ1-5, with D uncertain. CDR3 length: 16 residues. Germline V gene lookup returns CDR1 LGHDT and CDR2 YNNKEL (reference sequence). V was trimmed by 0 bases and J by 2 bases, leaving 11 bases between them.

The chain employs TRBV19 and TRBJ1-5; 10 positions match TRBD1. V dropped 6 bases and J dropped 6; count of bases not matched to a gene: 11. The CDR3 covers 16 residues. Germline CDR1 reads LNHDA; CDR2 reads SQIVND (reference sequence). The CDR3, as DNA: TGTGCCAGTAGGCAACCCGACAGGGGGCCGGGTCAGCCCCAGCATTTT. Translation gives CASRQPDRGPGQPQHF.

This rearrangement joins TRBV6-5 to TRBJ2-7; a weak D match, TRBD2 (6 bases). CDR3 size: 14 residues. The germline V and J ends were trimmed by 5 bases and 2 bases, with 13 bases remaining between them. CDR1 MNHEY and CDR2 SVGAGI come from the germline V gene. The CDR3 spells CASSRDPGAYEQYF. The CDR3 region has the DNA TGTGCCAGCAGTAGGGACCCGGGGGCCTACGAGCAGTACTTC.

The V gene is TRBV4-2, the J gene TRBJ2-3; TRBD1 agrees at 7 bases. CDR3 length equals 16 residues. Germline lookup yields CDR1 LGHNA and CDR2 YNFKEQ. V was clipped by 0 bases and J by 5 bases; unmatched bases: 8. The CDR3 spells CASSQELGGMGDTQYF. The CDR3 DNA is TGTGCCAGCAGCCAAGAGTTAGGGGGCATGGGAGATACGCAGTATTTT.

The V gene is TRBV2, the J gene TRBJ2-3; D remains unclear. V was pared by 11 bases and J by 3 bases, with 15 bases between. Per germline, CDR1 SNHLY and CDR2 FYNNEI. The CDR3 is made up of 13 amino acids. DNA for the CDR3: TGTGCCTCAGGTGACGGTGGGACAGATACGCAGTATTTT. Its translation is CASGDGGTDTQYF.

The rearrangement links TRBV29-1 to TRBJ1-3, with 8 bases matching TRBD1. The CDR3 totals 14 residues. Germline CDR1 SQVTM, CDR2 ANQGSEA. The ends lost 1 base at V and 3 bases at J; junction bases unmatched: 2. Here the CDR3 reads CSVEADRGGNTIYF. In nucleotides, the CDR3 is TGCAGCGTTGAAGCAGACAGGGGTGGAAACACCATATATTTT.

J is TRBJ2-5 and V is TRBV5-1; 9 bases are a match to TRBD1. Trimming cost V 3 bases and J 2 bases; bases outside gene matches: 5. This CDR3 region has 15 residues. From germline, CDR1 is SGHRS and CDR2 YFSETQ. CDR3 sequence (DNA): TGCGCCAGCAGCTCGGGACAGGGAGATCAAGAGACCCAGTACTTC. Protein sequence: CASSSGQGDQETQYF.

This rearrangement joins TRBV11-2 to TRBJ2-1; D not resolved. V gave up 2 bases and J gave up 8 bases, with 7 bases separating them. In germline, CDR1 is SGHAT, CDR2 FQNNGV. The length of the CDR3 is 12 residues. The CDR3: CASSLRGYEQFF. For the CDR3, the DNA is TGTGCCAGCAGCTTACGAGGTTATGAGCAGTTCTTC. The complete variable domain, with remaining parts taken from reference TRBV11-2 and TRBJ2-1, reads EAGVAQSPRYKIIEKRQSVAFWCNPISGHATLYWYQQILGQGPKLLIQFQNNGVVDDSQLPKDRFSAERLKGVDSTLKIQPAKLEDSAVYLCASSLRGYEQFFGPGTRLTVL.

The CDR3 here is CASSPTGGGPNEKLFF. In DNA, the CDR3 is TGCGCCAGCAGCCCGACAGGGGGGGGACCGAATGAAAAACTGTTTTTT. The gene calls are TRBV4-1 and TRBJ1-4; 9 nucleotides align to TRBD1. The ends lost 4 bases at V and 5 bases at J; junction bases unmatched: 8. This CDR3 spans 16 amino acids. The germline gives CDR1 MGHRA, CDR2 YSYEKL.

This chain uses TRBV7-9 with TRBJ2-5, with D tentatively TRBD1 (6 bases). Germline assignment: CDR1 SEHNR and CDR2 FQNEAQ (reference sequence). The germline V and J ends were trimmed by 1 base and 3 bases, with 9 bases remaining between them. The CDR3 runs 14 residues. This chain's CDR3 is CASSLEQGKETQYF. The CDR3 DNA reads TGTGCCAGCAGCTTAGAGCAGGGGAAAGAGACCCAGTACTTC.

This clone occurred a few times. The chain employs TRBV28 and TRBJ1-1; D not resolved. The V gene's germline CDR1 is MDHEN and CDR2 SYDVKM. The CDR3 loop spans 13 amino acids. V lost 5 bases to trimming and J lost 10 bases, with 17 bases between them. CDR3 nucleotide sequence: TGTGCCAGCAGTCTCCCTGGGAGGGCAGGAGCTTTCTTT. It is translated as CASSLPGRAGAFF. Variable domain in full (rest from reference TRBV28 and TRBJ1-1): DVKVTQSSRYLVKRTGEKVFLECVQDMDHENMFWYRQDPGLGLRLIYFSYDVKMKEKGDIPEGYSVSREKKERFSLILESASTNQTSMYLCASSLPGRAGAFFGQGTRLTVV.

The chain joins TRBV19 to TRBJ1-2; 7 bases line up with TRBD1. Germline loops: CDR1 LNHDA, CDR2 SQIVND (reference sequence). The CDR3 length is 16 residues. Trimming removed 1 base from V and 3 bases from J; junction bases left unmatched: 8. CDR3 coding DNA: TGTGCCAGTAGTATAGTCTCCGGGGACAGATACTATGGCTACACCTTC. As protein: CASSIVSGDRYYGYTF.